The 9 T cell receptor beta chains presented below share a single source sample, sequenced in a study of blood T cells in healthy people across ages. Through a sample-barcoded 5' primer and a J-beta primer mix, a second PCR was run for 7 to 11 cycles. TCRdb analysed the 5' RACE reads with MiXCR anew, one entry per CDR3 protein. The repertoire holds 790,000 or so distinct CDR3 sequences, with roughly three fifths as singletons. The sequencing sample was made of blood. The receptor source for this set is a man aged 35 to 55 in good health.

The chain combines TRBV12-3 or TRBV12-4 with TRBJ2-3, with 8 positions matching TRBD2. The CDR3 has 18 residues. Trimming removed 4 bases from V and 3 bases from J; junction bases left unmatched: 15. In DNA form, the CDR3 reads TGTGCCAGCAGTTCCCTCCCGGGGGGGGCCATATCGACAGATACGCAGTATTTT. It specifies CASSSLPGGAISTDTQYF.

This rearrangement joins TRBV14 to TRBJ2-7, with a tentative D call TRBD1 (5 bases). In germline, CDR1 is SGHDN, CDR2 FVKESK. V lost 4 bases to trimming and J lost 6 bases, with 13 bases between them. CDR3 length: 13 amino acids. DNA for the CDR3: TGTGCCAGCAGCCCTGGGATAGGGGTCGAGCAGTACTTC. It codes for CASSPGIGVEQYF.

This clonotype was seen only once. V is TRBV3-1 and J is TRBJ2-5; unclear D gene. Germline CDR1 and CDR2: LGHDT and YNNKEL (reference sequence). The CDR3 covers 14 residues. V was clipped by 2 bases and J by 5 bases, with 12 bases between them. CDR3 loop: CASSQLDRGETQYF. CDR3 nucleotide sequence: TGTGCCAGCAGCCAATTGGACCGTGGGGAGACCCAGTACTTC.

The rearrangement joins TRBV27 to TRBJ2-5; tentative D call: TRBD2 (5 bases). CDR1 is MNHEY, CDR2 SMNVEV, per germline (reference sequence). V was pared by 7 bases and J by 0 bases, with 9 bases between. The CDR3 is 13 amino acids. CDR3 region: CASMPGNQETQYF. CDR3 coding DNA: TGTGCCAGCATGCCGGGGAACCAAGAGACCCAGTACTTC.

This clonotype was detected only a few times. A read error may account for a junction end that differs from germline. The gene calls are TRBV5-1 and TRBJ2-5; 7 bases are a match to TRBD1. Germline values: CDR1 SGHRS, CDR2 YFSETQ. The CDR3 spans 14 residues. CDR3 loop: CASSAGTVQETQYF. The CDR3 DNA follows: TGTGCTAGCAGCGCCGGGACAGTCCAAGAGACCCAGTACTTC.

This clonotype was found once. This chain joins TRBV5-1 and TRBJ2-3; TRBD1 matches 10 bases. Germline CDR1 and CDR2: SGHRS and YFSETQ. The V gene end was trimmed by 0 bases and the J gene end by 1 base; junction bases not matched to a gene: 11. CDR3 length: 19 amino acids. CDR3 sequence reads: CASSLGPSGTGARTDTQYF. The CDR3 region has the DNA TGCGCCAGCAGCTTGGGCCCTTCAGGGACAGGGGCCCGCACAGATACGCAGTATTTT. Filled out from reference TRBV5-1 and TRBJ2-3, the complete variable domain reads KAGVTQTPRYLIKTRGQQVTLSCSPISGHRSVSWYQQTPGQGLQFLFEYFSETQRNKGNFPGRFSGRQFSNSRSEMNVSTLELGDSALYLCASSLGPSGTGARTDTQYFGPGTRLTVL.

The sample holds one count of this clonotype. The chain is built from TRBV6-6 and TRBJ1-2; unclear D gene. Deletions cut 9 bases from V and 8 bases from J, with 10 bases between. This CDR3 region has 10 residues. Looked up from germline, CDR1 is MNHNY and CDR2 is SVGAGI (reference sequence). The CDR3 is CASRDIGYTF. The CDR3 bases are TGTGCCAGTAGGGATATCGGCTACACCTTC.

In the case of this clonotype: One junction end does not reproduce the germline sequence, and a read error may be involved. V usage is TRBV5-1 and J usage is TRBJ1-2, with TRBD1 matching 7 bases. The CDR3 has 14 residues. Per the germline V gene, CDR1 is SGHRS and CDR2 is YFSETQ. CDR3 sequence reads: CASRTGTANYGYTF. CDR3 coding DNA: TGCGCCAGCAGGACCGGGACAGCTAATTATGGCTACACCTTC.

This chain joins TRBV7-3 and TRBJ2-3; 8 bases match TRBD1. Germline CDR1 and CDR2: SGHTA and FQGTGA. V lost 5 bases to trimming and J lost 1 base; unmatched junction nucleotides: 8. This CDR3 has 16 residues. CDR3 nucleotides: TGTGCCAGCAGCCCAACAGGGGGAAGGGGCACAGATACGCAGTATTTT. This translates into CASSPTGGRGTDTQYF.